This T cell receptor (beta chain) was obtained from a study of preoperative IRX-2 immunotherapy in early breast cancer (dated by TCRdb to 2018 to 2020). Remarks on this clone: Its antigen is still unknown. No much larger clonotype is one base removed from it; base qualities were not supplied.

V is reduced by 10 bases and J by 7 bases, leaving a spacing of 22 bases between them. The CDR3 starts with the cysteine, ends with the phenylalanine, and has 15 residues. The retained sequence is limited to the CDR3, 45 bases, with the frame set at the first base. Per the germline V gene, ENHRY is the CDR1 and SYGVKD is the CDR2. The library was obtained by the immunoSEQ multiplex PCR assay. Not all clones reach the TCRdb copy of this immuneACCESS table, which keeps in-frame sequences only. Checked studies attribute under half of the gap to unresolved V genes and leave the rest unexplained. This sample gives approximately 24,000 clones in total; about 81% of them show up just once. Clones ranked in the top ten supply 1% to 1.5% of the sample. This specimen's treatment or condition label, per the study, means: preoperative locoregional IRX-2 cytokine immunotherapy. The samples were obtained from a phase Ib study in which preoperative, locoregional IRX-2 cytokine immunotherapy intended to prime immune responses was tested. Donors were patients with early-stage breast cancer who received IRX-2 before surgery.

The rearrangement combines TRBV10-3 with TRBJ1-4, and possibly TRBD1, on 6 matching bases. The receptor was isolated from a human donor with breast cancer. Sequences were derived from lymph node tissue, sampled after IRX-2 immunotherapy. The CDR3 is CASADGQLSFEKLFF. The base sequence is TGTGCCAGCGCGGACGGACAGCTCAGTTTTGAAAAACTGTTTTTT.